These T cell receptor beta chains were read from a single sample in a study of blood T cells in healthy people across ages. TCRdb ran MiXCR on the 5' RACE reads and lists one entry per CDR3 protein. Here the sample spans about 650,000 distinct CDR3 sequences, about 32% being singletons. The sequencing sample was made of blood. The receptors were gathered from a woman aged 80 or over in good health. The conserved cysteine and the conserved F or W are not part of the CDR3 here.

ASKGQGVETRY	11	TRBJ2-7	TRBV25-1
ASSEDRNQPQH	11	TRBJ1-5	TRBV2
AWSALGQGSYEQY	13	TRBJ2-7	TRBV30
SARVFEETQY	10	TRBJ2-5	TRBV20-1
AITPDRRFSTEAF	13	TRBJ1-1	TRBV10-3
ASSVARQGRNTGELF	15	TRBJ2-2	TRBV9
ASSLEGQGGEQY	12	TRBJ2-7	TRBV7-9
ASSLRGQGLSGYT	13	TRBJ1-2	TRBV28
AWSPQLQGTTF	11	TRBJ1-1	TRBV30
ASSAEDRDGDTQY	13	TRBJ2-3	TRBV9
SAHRLTDTQC	10	TRBJ2-3	TRBV20-1
ASLLVFNYGYT	11	TRBJ1-2	TRBV5-1
SATSQGVPSEQF	12	TRBJ2-1	TRBV20-1
ASSPNTEGGEQY	12	TRBJ2-7	TRBV18
ASSRTGAGSYEQY	13	TRBJ2-7	TRBV6-1
ASSLVGRSNYEQY	13	TRBJ2-7	TRBV7-9
ASSAQHTEAF	10	TRBJ1-1	TRBV28
ASSQSGRDPMNTEAF	15	TRBJ1-1	TRBV5-1
ASRKDKSNTGELF	13	TRBJ2-2	TRBV27
AISEGVGFGAF	11	TRBJ1-1	TRBV10-3
ASSSMGLAGYNEQF	14	TRBJ2-1	TRBV5-1
ASSRGTTRNTEAF	13	TRBJ1-1	TRBV5-8
ASSYRLSAYEQY	12	TRBJ2-7	TRBV6-5
ASSFIQGQWGETQY	14	TRBJ2-5	TRBV7-2
ASSYSTVSYGYT	12	TRBJ1-2	TRBV6-2/TRBV6-3
ASSTGHGNTGELF	13	TRBJ2-2	TRBV5-1
ASILDRVGNQPQH	13	TRBJ1-5	TRBV2
ACRPASTNYGYT	12	TRBJ1-2	TRBV2
ASSQGPFTEAF	11	TRBJ1-1	TRBV3-1
AIRGEGQRTYEQY	13	-	TRBV10-3
ASSSLTGVNEQY	12	TRBJ2-7	TRBV7-2